The 13 T cell receptor beta chains below all came from one sample that was sequenced in a study of blood T cell repertoires in COVID-19. TCRdb's table, derived via immunoSEQ multiplex PCR, lists solely in-frame clones and lacks some. Among 55,000 to 65,000 clones listed, 75% to 95% were seen once. The source material was peripheral blood. Receptor source: a woman of 80 years or more with active COVID-19.

The chain is built from TRBV9 and TRBJ2-1; the match to TRBD2 covers 13 bases. Germline V gene sequence: CDR1 SGDLS, CDR2 YYNGEE. Unmatched junction bases numbered 5, after V lost 4 bases and J lost 1 base. This CDR3 has 17 amino acids. The DNA for the CDR3 is TGTGCCAGCAGCCCGTGGACTAGCGGGAGTTCCTACAATGAGCAGTTCTTC. Protein product: CASSPWTSGSSYNEQFF.

The chain joins TRBV4-1 to TRBJ1-3; 7 nucleotides line up with TRBD1. CDR1 is MGHRA, CDR2 YSYEKL, per germline. The CDR3 covers 18 residues. With V trimmed by 4 bases and J by 0 bases, 12 bases remained unmatched. CDR3 region: CASSRTTGTDNSGNTIYF. The CDR3, as DNA: TGCGCCAGCAGCCGCACGACCGGGACAGACAACTCTGGAAACACCATATATTTT.

The J gene is TRBJ2-2, the V gene TRBV28; tentatively, D is TRBD1 (6 bases). V was cut by 7 bases and J by 1 base, with 10 bases left in between. The CDR3 consists of 14 residues. The V gene's germline CDR1 is MDHEN and CDR2 SYDVKM. CDR3 sequence (DNA): TGTGCCAGCATCCCGGGACAGAACACCGGGGAGCTGTTTTTT. Encoded protein: CASIPGQNTGELFF.

This chain's CDR3 is CASIRSGETQYF. The CDR3 region has the DNA TGTGCCAGCATAAGATCGGGAGAGACCCAGTACTTC. V is TRBV27 and J is TRBJ2-5; D is uncertain. Germline CDR1 and CDR2: MNHEY and SMNVEV (reference sequence). CDR3 length equals 12 residues. V lost 7 bases and J 4 bases, leaving 10 bases between the germline ends.

The V call is TRBV7-9, the J call TRBJ1-1; 9 nucleotides line up with TRBD1. This CDR3 comprises 14 residues. The ends lost 5 bases at V and 4 bases at J; junction bases unmatched: 5. In germline, CDR1 is SEHNR, CDR2 FQNEAQ (reference sequence). This CDR3 reads CASSGGQGFTEAFF. In DNA form, the CDR3 reads TGTGCCAGCAGCGGGGGACAGGGATTCACTGAAGCTTTCTTT.

The chain recombines TRBV30 with TRBJ2-1; unclear D gene. Germline V gene sequence: CDR1 GTSNPN, CDR2 SVGIG (reference sequence). Deletions cut 4 bases from V and 15 bases from J, with 16 bases between. The length of the CDR3 is 11 residues. DNA for the CDR3: TGTGCCTGGAATGTTGGAGAACCCGGGTTCTTC. It specifies CAWNVGEPGFF.

This sequence joins TRBV19 and TRBJ1-6; D remains unclear. V lost 2 bases, J lost 0 bases, and 8 bases lay in between. The germline V gene encodes CDR1 LNHDA and CDR2 SQIVND (reference sequence). CDR3 length: 16 residues. CDR3 sequence: CASSITHLSYNSPLHF. The DNA of the CDR3 is TGTGCCAGTAGTATAACACACCTCTCCTATAATTCACCCCTCCACTTT.

This clone has a handful of counts. This rearrangement joins TRBV11-3 to TRBJ2-1; a possible D gene is TRBD2 (6 bases). The germline V and J ends were trimmed by 5 bases and 10 bases, with 18 bases remaining between them. Germline-derived CDR1 and CDR2 are SGHNT and YENEEA. CDR3 length equals 14 residues. CDR3 sequence reads: CASSPRNAGLEQFF. Here the CDR3 DNA reads TGTGCCAGCAGCCCCCGGAACGCGGGACTGGAGCAGTTCTTC.

The chain employs TRBV5-1 and TRBJ2-5; 15 bases map to TRBD2. V lost 4 bases, J lost 4 bases, and 8 bases stayed unmatched. The CDR3 runs to 17 residues. Per the germline V gene, CDR1 is SGHRS and CDR2 is YFSETQ. CDR3 nucleotide sequence: TGCGCCAGCAGCCCGAGGACTAGCGGGGGGGCGGGAGAGACCCAGTACTTC. Encoded protein: CASSPRTSGGAGETQYF.

The chain uses TRBV7-2 and TRBJ2-5; 8 bases agree with TRBD2. J lost 5 bases, V lost 2 bases, and 7 bases had no gene match. CDR1 is SGHTA and CDR2 is FQGNSA in the germline V gene. CDR3 length equals 15 residues. The CDR3 here is CASSLWGTSDETQYF. CDR3 nucleotides: TGTGCCAGCAGCTTATGGGGGACTAGTGATGAGACCCAGTACTTC.

The chain recombines TRBV7-9 with TRBJ1-1, with D possibly TRBD1 on 5 matching bases. This CDR3 contains 13 residues. In germline, CDR1 is SEHNR, CDR2 FQNEAQ (reference sequence). V gave up 3 bases and J gave up 1 base, with 6 bases separating them. The CDR3 DNA reads TGTGCCAGCAGCTTGACAGCGAACACTGAAGCTTTCTTT. Translated, it gives CASSLTANTEAFF.

This chain joins TRBV3-1 (or the pseudogene TRBV3-2) and TRBJ2-3, with 7 bases matching TRBD2. Trimming took 3 bases from V and 2 from J; bases not matched to a gene: 5. This CDR3 comprises 15 residues. Germline V CDR1 and CDR2: LGHDT, YNNKEL (reference sequence). The CDR3 nucleotides read TGTGCCAGCAGCCAGCTAGCGGAATACACAGATACGCAGTATTTT. Protein: CASSQLAEYTDTQYF.

The rearrangement joins TRBV5-1 to TRBJ2-2; 12 nucleotides agree with TRBD1. The junction had 10 bases not matched to a gene; V was cut back by 3 bases and J by 7 bases. CDR1 SGHRS and CDR2 YFSETQ come from the germline V gene. The CDR3 totals 17 residues. CDR3 DNA sequence: TGCGCCAGCAGCTACCTCGCCGGGACAGGGGGCGGCGGGGAGCTGTTTTTT. Its translation: CASSYLAGTGGGGELFF.